The clone carrying this T cell receptor beta chain occurred many times. The antigen is not known. The data originate from a study of T cell repertoires in cytomegalovirus infection. Study outcomes and limitations: Dominating the ex vivo response were HLA-C-restricted CMV-specific TCR beta clonotypes.

Trimming took 1 base from V and 0 from J, leaving 4 bases between them. Germline V gene data show CDR1 as SGHTA and CDR2 as FQGTGA. The CDR3 consists of 15 residues. TCRdb recomputed calls from the reads with MiXCR, one row per CDR3 protein. The sample records roughly 160,000 distinct CDR3 sequences, roughly 20% being singletons. The sequence came from a human donor in good health (CMV status not recorded). Some clones in this sample may be carry-over from other donors' samples. Material: CD8+ T cells from cultured PBMCs, obtained from culture after CMV antigen stimulation. The chain employs TRBV7-3 and TRBJ2-6; unclear D gene. CDR3 nucleotide sequence: TGTGCCAGCAGCTTAATGGCCTCTGGGGCCAACGTCCTGACTTTC. Translated: CASSLMASGANVLTF.